The 32 T cell receptor beta chains reported below all come from one sample, sequenced in a study of T cell responses to AZD1222 COVID-19 vaccine. Sequenced by immunoSEQ multiplex PCR; TCRdb stores in-frame clones only, minus some. Seen here are some 130,000 clones, approximately 90% observed once, and the top ten hold approximately 1.1%. The sequences come from peripheral blood, collected 28 days after the second AZD1222 dose. These receptors originate from an adult who received the AZD1222 COVID-19 vaccine.

The rearrangement uses TRBV21-1 and TRBJ1-2. TRBV21-1 is a documented pseudogene. The CDR3 totals 16 residues. Written as DNA, the CDR3 is TGTGCCAGCAGCAAAGGTGGATGGGGAGTTGACTATGGCTACACCTTC. Translation gives CASSKGGWGVDYGYTF.

In DNA, the CDR3 is TGTGCCACCAGTGATCACCTACAGGAAATAGGTGAGCAGTTCTTC. Translating gives CATSDHLQEIGEQFF. The rearrangement joins TRBV24-1 to TRBJ2-1, with D possibly matching TRBD1 (5 bases). Germline-derived CDR1 and CDR2 are KGHDR and SFDVKD. The CDR3 contains 15 residues. Trimming removed 3 bases at V and 9 bases at J, with 17 bases between.

V and J are TRBV28 and TRBJ1-2, with a possible D match to TRBD1 (5 bases). CDR1 and CDR2 (germline): MDHEN, SYDVKM. CDR3 length: 14 amino acids. V lost 1 base to trimming and J lost 6 bases, with 12 bases between them. The CDR3 loop is CASSLLSGVHGYTF. DNA for the CDR3: TGTGCCAGCAGTTTATTATCGGGGGTTCATGGCTACACCTTC.

This chain uses TRBV13 with TRBJ2-7; weak D call: TRBD1 (6 bases). V lost 1 base and J lost 0, with 13 bases in between. Germline V CDR1 and CDR2: PRHDT, FYEKMQ (reference sequence). The CDR3 covers 16 residues. The CDR3 nucleotides read TGTGCCAGCAGCTTAGAATCGACAGGATCCTCCTACGAGCAGTACTTC. Translating gives CASSLESTGSSYEQYF.

The V gene is TRBV4-1, the J gene TRBJ1-1; no firm D call. The CDR3 has 16 residues. Germline V lookup: CDR1 MGHRA, CDR2 YSYEKL. Trimming cost V 3 bases and J 3 bases, with 17 bases left between them. The CDR3 here is CASSHGKGFWDTEAFF. The CDR3 DNA reads as TGCGCCAGCAGCCACGGAAAAGGTTTCTGGGACACTGAAGCTTTCTTT.

The genes are TRBV11-1 and TRBJ1-2; the D is unclear. Germline V gene sequence: CDR1 SGHAT, CDR2 FQDESV (reference sequence). The CDR3 consists of 12 residues. Deletions cut 5 bases from V and 4 bases from J, with 8 bases between. This CDR3 reads CASSPISYGYTF. CDR3 sequence (DNA): TGTGCCAGCAGCCCTATTTCCTATGGCTACACCTTC. The variable domain in full, completed from reference TRBV11-1 and TRBJ1-2, reads EAEVAQSPRYKITEKSQAVAFWCDPISGHATLYWYRQILGQGPELLVQFQDESVVDDSQLPKDRFSAERLKGVDSTLKIQPAELGDSAMYLCASSPISYGYTFGSGTRLTVV.

This sequence joins TRBV5-1 and TRBJ2-7; D possibly corresponds to TRBD1 (5 bases). The V gene's germline CDR1 is SGHRS and CDR2 YFSETQ. The CDR3 runs 14 residues. V was pared by 4 bases and J by 2 bases, with 13 bases between. The CDR3: CASSPDSTAYEQYF. The DNA of the CDR3 is TGCGCCAGCAGCCCTGACAGCACGGCCTACGAGCAGTACTTC.

This clone came up once. V is TRBV28 and J is TRBJ1-1; no clear D. V lost 6 bases to trimming and J lost 11 bases, with 16 bases between them. CDR1 and CDR2 (germline): MDHEN, SYDVKM. The CDR3 has 12 residues. CDR3 sequence reads: CASSSDFLGAFF. In nucleotides, the CDR3 is TGTGCCAGCAGCTCGGACTTCCTAGGGGCTTTCTTT. The full variable domain, its missing parts supplied by reference TRBV28 and TRBJ1-1, is DVKVTQSSRYLVKRTGEKVFLECVQDMDHENMFWYRQDPGLGLRLIYFSYDVKMKEKGDIPEGYSVSREKKERFSLILESASTNQTSMYLCASSSDFLGAFFGQGTRLTVV.

The table lists this clone with a count of one. This chain links TRBV18 with TRBJ1-4, with D possibly TRBD1 on 5 matching bases. Deletions cut 3 bases from V and 4 bases from J, with 9 bases between. The CDR3 runs 14 residues. Germline values: CDR1 KGHSH, CDR2 LQKENI. This CDR3 reads CASSPGRDNEKLFF. The DNA for the CDR3 is TGTGCCAGCTCACCGGGGCGCGATAATGAAAAACTGTTTTTT.

The chain is built from TRBV15 and TRBJ2-5, with TRBD2 matching over 9 bases. The CDR3 covers 13 residues. The V and J ends lost 9 bases and 5 bases, in that order; junction bases with no gene match: 7. Germline V gene lookup returns CDR1 LNHNV and CDR2 YYDKDF (reference sequence). The CDR3 DNA reads TGTGCCACGTGGGGTAGCGGGAGTGAGACCCAGTACTTC. Its protein is CATWGSGSETQYF.

The V call is TRBV5-5, the J call TRBJ1-5; D is perhaps TRBD1 (5 bases). V was shortened by 0 bases and J by 7 bases, with 17 bases between the two germline ends. The germline V gene encodes CDR1 SGHKS and CDR2 YYEKEE (reference sequence). The CDR3 spans 16 residues. The CDR3 DNA is TGTGCCAGCAGCTTGGCCCCGACGGAAACAGGACAGCCCCAGCATTTT. This gives the protein CASSLAPTETGQPQHF. The complete variable domain, with remaining parts taken from reference TRBV5-5 and TRBJ1-5, reads DAGVTQSPTHLIKTRGQQVTLRCSPISGHKSVSWYQQVLGQGPQFIFQYYEKEERGRGNFPDRFSARQFPNYSSELNVNALLLGDSALYLCASSLAPTETGQPQHFGDGTRLSIL.

This clone came up a few times. This chain joins TRBV4-1 and TRBJ1-2; a possible D gene is TRBD1 (6 bases). The germline gives CDR1 MGHRA, CDR2 YSYEKL. V shed 1 base and J shed 2 bases, with 11 bases lying between them. The length of the CDR3 is 15 residues. The CDR3 spells CASSQGGHRNYGYTF. The DNA for the CDR3 is TGCGCCAGCAGCCAAGGGGGACACCGAAACTATGGCTACACCTTC.

This clone has only a few counts. CDR3 sequence (DNA): TGTGCCAGCAGAAATCCGGGACAGGGCTCCTACGAGCAGTACTTC. It specifies CASRNPGQGSYEQYF. The V gene is TRBV27, the J gene TRBJ2-7; TRBD1 agrees at 9 bases. This CDR3 comprises 15 residues. Unmatched junction bases numbered 6, after V lost 6 bases and J lost 0 bases. CDR1 and CDR2 from the germline V gene are MNHEY and SMNVEV (reference sequence).

V is TRBV4-1 and J is TRBJ1-5; D gene ambiguous. The CDR3 is 14 amino acids. Germline V gene sequence: CDR1 MGHRA, CDR2 YSYEKL. V gave up 4 bases and J gave up 4 bases, with 11 bases separating them. This chain's CDR3 is CASSPTPGNQPQHF. In nucleotides, the CDR3 is TGCGCCAGCAGCCCAACCCCTGGTAATCAGCCCCAGCATTTT.

This chain joins TRBV19 and TRBJ2-1, with D tentatively TRBD2 (6 bases). The germline V gene encodes CDR1 LNHDA and CDR2 SQIVND (reference sequence). This CDR3 contains 16 residues. Trimming cost V 5 bases and J 3 bases, with 17 bases left between them. The CDR3 reads CASSPSLTGVYNEQFF. Written as DNA, the CDR3 is TGTGCCAGTAGTCCATCACTGACGGGAGTCTACAATGAGCAGTTCTTC.

The chain couples TRBV6-5 to TRBJ1-5; 9 nucleotides line up with TRBD1. The germline V gene has CDR1 MNHEY and CDR2 SVGAGI. The trim removed 8 bases at V and 5 bases at J, leaving 7 bases unmatched. This CDR3 is built from 14 residues. The CDR3 DNA reads as TGTGCCAGCTCTGGGGGACAGGGCTATCAGCCCCAGCATTTT. Protein product: CASSGGQGYQPQHF.

The gene calls are TRBV5-1 and TRBJ1-1; D not resolved. The V gene lost 0 bases and the J gene lost 0 bases, with 9 bases spanning the gap. Germline values: CDR1 SGHRS, CDR2 YFSETQ. The CDR3 extends over 15 amino acids. This CDR3 reads CASSLVGQVNTEAFF. The CDR3 DNA reads TGCGCCAGCAGCTTGGTCGGTCAGGTGAACACTGAAGCTTTCTTT.

This chain connects TRBV7-6 to TRBJ2-1; D uncertain. Germline CDR1 SGHVS, CDR2 FNYEAQ. V lost 2 bases and J lost 9, with 5 bases in between. This CDR3 region has 11 residues. CDR3 sequence reads: CASSLSGEQFF. In DNA, the CDR3 is TGTGCCAGCAGCTTATCCGGTGAGCAGTTCTTC.

The V and J genes are TRBV19 and TRBJ2-2, with 10 bases lining up with TRBD2. Germline V gives CDR1 LNHDA, CDR2 SQIVND (reference sequence). V lost 2 bases and J lost 6; bases outside the gene matches: 6. The CDR3 has 16 residues. In nucleotides, the CDR3 is TGTGCCAGTAGTATATTAATCGGACTAGCGGCCGGGGAGCTGTTTTTT. Its translation is CASSILIGLAAGELFF.

This chain connects TRBV3-1 (or the pseudogene TRBV3-2) to TRBJ2-1; maybe TRBD2 (6 bases). Germline values: CDR1 LGHDT, CDR2 YNNKEL (reference sequence). Trimming stripped 3 bases from V and 0 bases from J, with 18 bases between. CDR3 length: 18 residues. The CDR3 reads CASSHRERRKSSYNEQFF. The CDR3 DNA reads as TGTGCCAGCAGCCACCGGGAGAGACGCAAATCCTCCTACAATGAGCAGTTCTTC.

This chain links TRBV5-4 with TRBJ2-3; tentative D call: TRBD2 (6 bases). V gave up 0 bases and J gave up 4 bases, with 12 bases separating them. The germline CDR1 and CDR2 sequences are SGHNT and YYREEE (reference sequence). The CDR3 is 15 residues long. The CDR3 reads CASSLAAGMADTQYF. CDR3 DNA: TGTGCCAGCAGCTTGGCTGCGGGAATGGCAGATACGCAGTATTTT.

This clone has just one count. The CDR3 DNA follows: TGCAGCGCCCCACTAGCGGGGGGGAGGGAGACCCAGTACTTC. This sequence encodes CSAPLAGGRETQYF. The genes are TRBV29-1 and TRBJ2-5; 13 bases fit TRBD2. V was clipped by 7 bases and J by 5 bases; unmatched bases: 7. Germline V gene sequence: CDR1 SQVTM, CDR2 ANQGSEA. The CDR3 consists of 14 residues.

CDR3 amino acids: CASSRATGGSEQYF. The CDR3 region has the DNA TGTGCCAGCAGCCGCGCCACAGGGGGCAGCGAGCAGTACTTC. The V and J genes are TRBV7-9 and TRBJ2-7; 9 nucleotides match TRBD1. Unmatched junction bases numbered 8, after V lost 5 bases and J lost 6 bases. The CDR3 has 14 amino acids. CDR1 is SEHNR, CDR2 FQNEAQ, per germline (reference sequence).

The chain is built from TRBV19 and TRBJ1-4; D is unresolved. This CDR3 comprises 13 residues. Looked up from germline, CDR1 is LNHDA and CDR2 is SQIVND (reference sequence). V was pared by 7 bases and J by 8 bases, with 14 bases between. Written as DNA, the CDR3 is TGTGCCAGTACCAACGGGTGGTGGGAAAAACTGTTTTTT. This translates into CASTNGWWEKLFF.

V and J are TRBV29-1 and TRBJ1-1, with 9 bases fitting TRBD1. The germline CDR1 and CDR2 sequences are SQVTM and ANQGSEA. This CDR3 is built from 13 residues. The trim removed 6 bases at V and 5 bases at J, leaving 7 bases unmatched. CDR3 residues: CSVDRGLETEAFF. The CDR3 bases are TGCAGCGTCGACAGGGGGTTGGAGACTGAAGCTTTCTTT. The full variable domain, rest sourced from reference TRBV29-1 and TRBJ1-1, is SAVISQKPSRDICQRGTSLTIQCQVDSQVTMMFWYRQQPGQSLTLIATANQGSEATYESGFVIDKFPISRPNLTFSTLTVSNMSPEDSSIYLCSVDRGLETEAFFGQGTRLTVV.

This clone is a singleton in its sample. The rearrangement uses TRBV10-3 and TRBJ2-5; TRBD2 aligns across 9 bases. Germline V gene lookup returns CDR1 ENHRY and CDR2 SYGVKD. The V gene end was trimmed by 3 bases and the J gene end by 6 bases; junction bases not matched to a gene: 11. This CDR3 spans 16 amino acids. The CDR3 region is CAISDKVREGRKTQYF. The CDR3 nucleotides read TGTGCCATCAGTGATAAGGTGCGGGAGGGCCGCAAGACCCAGTACTTC.

V and J are TRBV7-2 and TRBJ1-5; possibly TRBD1 for D (5 bases). The CDR3 runs 15 residues. Looked up from germline, CDR1 is SGHTA and CDR2 is FQGNSA. Trimming removed 3 bases from V and 3 bases from J, with 12 bases in between. The DNA of the CDR3 is TGTGCCAGCAGCTTCGTTAGGGGTCCCAATCAGCCCCAGCATTTT. It specifies CASSFVRGPNQPQHF.

The rearrangement uses TRBV29-1 and TRBJ2-1; the match to TRBD1 covers 10 bases. This CDR3 region has 13 residues. The germline CDR1 and CDR2 sequences are SQVTM and ANQGSEA. V was clipped by 7 bases and J by 9 bases; unmatched bases: 9. The CDR3 DNA sequence: TGCAGCGCCGGGACAGGGGATCATGGTGAGCAGTTCTTC. This sequence encodes CSAGTGDHGEQFF.

This chain uses TRBV28 with TRBJ1-2; D not certain. Germline V gene sequence: CDR1 MDHEN, CDR2 SYDVKM. The CDR3 sequence is 13 residues long. The V end lost 8 bases, the J end lost 3 bases, and 13 bases lay between the germline ends. The CDR3 protein is CASRGPGYYGYTF. The CDR3 nucleotides read TGTGCCAGCCGTGGCCCCGGCTACTATGGCTACACCTTC.

V and J are TRBV29-1 and TRBJ2-3; no clear D gene. CDR3 length equals 14 residues. V was clipped by 5 bases and J by 0 bases, with 12 bases between them. Germline V lookup: CDR1 SQVTM, CDR2 ANQGSEA. The CDR3 region has the DNA TGCAGCGTTCGGAGCCAAAACAGCACAGATACGCAGTATTTT. Protein: CSVRSQNSTDTQYF.

The chain has TRBV12-5 and TRBJ2-1; 11 nucleotides agree with TRBD2. CDR3 length: 16 residues. From germline, CDR1 is LGHNT and CDR2 FRNRAP. V gave up 6 bases and J gave up 7 bases; unmatched junction bases: 11. In DNA form, the CDR3 reads TGTGCTAGTGGATTCCTACTAGCGGGAGTTGTAAATGAGCAGTTCTTC. Residues: CASGFLLAGVVNEQFF.

This clone was observed once. The chain uses TRBV2 and TRBJ1-3; TRBD1 matches 9 bases. Germline-derived CDR1 and CDR2 are SNHLY and FYNNEI. CDR3 size: 14 residues. V gave up 6 bases and J gave up 4 bases; unmatched junction bases: 4. This CDR3 is CASSRDRAGNTIYF. DNA for the CDR3: TGTGCCAGCAGCCGGGACAGGGCAGGAAACACCATATATTTT. Supplemented by reference TRBV2 and TRBJ1-3, the full variable domain reads EPEVTQTPSHQVTQMGQEVILRCVPISNHLYFYWYRQILGQKVEFLVSFYNNEISEKSEIFDDQFSVERPDGSNFTLKIRSTKLEDSAMYFCASSRDRAGNTIYFGEGSWLTVV.